This T cell receptor (beta chain) was found in a study of blood T cell repertoires in COVID-19. Sequencing used immunoSEQ multiplex PCR; TCRdb keeps in-frame clones, though not all of them. The sample lists roughly 400,000 clones, approximately 85% occurring once. The clonotype was recovered from a woman aged 40 to 50 with acute COVID-19. Input material: PBMCs or T cells enriched from blood (not recorded which).

CDR3: CASSNQRCEDTQYF. CDR3 DNA sequence: TGTGCCAGCAGCAACCAGCGGTGCGAAGATACGCAGTATTTT. This chain links TRBV21-1 with TRBJ2-3; the DNA was not compared with TRBD2, the D call given in the table. TRBV21-1 is shown as a pseudogene. The CDR3 is 14 residues long.